This T cell receptor (beta chain) appears in the sequencing data of a study of cytomegalovirus exposure and HLA in healthy donors. Whole-study results and caveats: A later analysis appeared to link common viral pathogens to several of the most significant clusters. A later analysis linked a missense DCLRE1C variant to TCR beta V- and J-gene trimming.

This clone has just a few counts. Antigen specificity is unknown. V lost 2 bases and J lost 7; bases outside the gene matches: 6. The CDR3 is 14 amino acids. Germline V gene data show CDR1 as SGHNT and CDR2 as YYREEE (reference sequence). PCR used 60 Vbeta primers and 13 Jbeta primers. The method was immunoSEQ multiplex PCR; TCRdb's version includes in-frame clones alone and lacks a portion of them. Seen here are approximately 140,000 clones, 75% to 85% observed once, and the top ten hold about 4%. The rearrangement joins TRBV5-4 to TRBJ1-5; 7 nucleotides agree with TRBD1. Sample: PBMCs. This receptor was identified in a human donor in good health. This CDR3 is CASSLQGPGQPQHF. The CDR3 bases are TGTGCCAGCAGCTTACAGGGGCCTGGGCAGCCCCAGCATTTT.